This entry lists 23 T cell receptor beta chains sequenced from one sample in a study of CD8 T cells in ankylosing spondylitis. Overall study findings and caveats: For ankylosing spondylitis blood, a TCR beta motif of eight or nine highly homologous variants appeared characteristic.

For these TCRs, the target antigens are not known. MiXCR was run by TCRdb on the 5' RACE reads, yielding one entry per CDR3 protein. The sample has more than 400,000 distinct CDR3 sequences; about 5.2% are singletons. Specimen: blood, either unsorted or a sorted T cell fraction (not recorded which). Receptors were obtained from a male donor with ankylosing spondylitis.

This clonotype has a count of ten or more. The V call is TRBV5-1, the J call TRBJ1-2, with 9 bases matching TRBD1. CDR1 and CDR2 (germline): SGHRS, YFSETQ. The J segment lost 6 bases and the V segment lost 3 bases, leaving 6 bases of the junction unmatched. The CDR3 covers 14 residues. CDR3 region: CASSYTGGKDGYTF. The DNA for the CDR3 is TGCGCCAGCAGCTACACAGGGGGCAAGGATGGCTACACCTTC. The full variable domain, with the rest looked up from reference TRBV5-1 and TRBJ1-2, is KAGVTQTPRYLIKTRGQQVTLSCSPISGHRSVSWYQQTPGQGLQFLFEYFSETQRNKGNFPGRFSGRQFSNSRSEMNVSTLELGDSALYLCASSYTGGKDGYTFGSGTRLTVV.

This clonotype was counted at least ten times. The CDR3 DNA follows: TGTGCCAGCAGTTTGGGCTGGGGGGGAGACACTGAAGCTTTCTTT. Protein sequence: CASSLGWGGDTEAFF. The chain links TRBV12-3 or TRBV12-4 to TRBJ1-1; D is perhaps TRBD1 (5 bases). The CDR3 length is 15 residues. The V end lost 3 bases, the J end lost 3 bases, and 14 bases lay between the germline ends.

This clonotype occurred many times. The chain is built from TRBV5-1 and TRBJ1-1, with D possibly matching TRBD1 (6 bases). V lost 0 bases to trimming and J lost 11 bases, with 23 bases between them. Germline V CDR1 and CDR2: SGHRS, YFSETQ. The CDR3 has 16 amino acids. The CDR3 nucleotides are TGCGCCAGCAGCTTGGACGGCAGGGGCAGCCCCTTGGGCGCTTTCTTT. The encoded protein is CASSLDGRGSPLGAFF. Based on the CDR3 plus reference TRBV5-1 and TRBJ1-1, the full variable domain is KAGVTQTPRYLIKTRGQQVTLSCSPISGHRSVSWYQQTPGQGLQFLFEYFSETQRNKGNFPGRFSGRQFSNSRSEMNVSTLELGDSALYLCASSLDGRGSPLGAFFGQGTRLTVV.

This clonotype was seen a handful of times. The chain has TRBV29-1 and TRBJ2-2; D gene unclear. This CDR3 has 12 residues. V was pared by 5 bases and J by 6 bases, with 10 bases between. Germline V gene data show CDR1 as SQVTM and CDR2 as ANQGSEA. This CDR3 is CSVRRPAGELFF. The CDR3 DNA is TGCAGCGTTCGAAGACCTGCCGGGGAGCTGTTTTTT.

This sequence joins TRBV20-1 and TRBJ2-5, with a possible D match to TRBD2 (6 bases). Germline CDR1 and CDR2: DFQATT and SNEGSKA (reference sequence). The CDR3 has 14 residues. V lost 3 bases to trimming and J lost 0 bases, with 11 bases between them. DNA of the CDR3: TGCAGTGCTAGTGGGCGGGGCAACCAAGAGACCCAGTACTTC. Translation: CSASGRGNQETQYF.

This clonotype was seen at least ten times. This rearrangement joins TRBV10-3 to TRBJ2-3; the match to TRBD2 covers 12 bases. Germline trimming cut 10 bases from V and 1 base from J; bases unmatched to any gene: 18. CDR1 is ENHRY and CDR2 is SYGVKD in the germline V gene. The CDR3 contains 19 residues. CDR3 protein: CATPDGRLAGGARTDTQYF. The CDR3 DNA is TGTGCCACCCCTGACGGGAGGCTAGCGGGAGGGGCCCGCACAGATACGCAGTATTTT.

This clonotype was observed at least ten times. This chain links TRBV4-3 with TRBJ2-3; D gene unclear. The germline CDR1 and CDR2 sequences are LGHNA and YSLEER. The germline V and J ends were trimmed by 1 base and 3 bases, with 11 bases remaining between them. This CDR3 is 15 amino acids long. CDR3 bases: TGCGCCAGCAGCCAAGCGTGGGCGCGGACAGATACGCAGTATTTT. This gives the protein CASSQAWARTDTQYF.

This clonotype was picked up many times. The V and J genes are TRBV27 and TRBJ1-2; 7 nucleotides match TRBD1. The CDR3 contains 15 residues. Looked up from germline, CDR1 is MNHEY and CDR2 is SMNVEV (reference sequence). Trimming took 2 bases from V and 2 from J; bases not matched to a gene: 5. Here the CDR3 reads CASSLGLTGNYGYTF. CDR3 nucleotides: TGTGCCAGCAGTTTAGGCCTGACAGGGAACTATGGCTACACCTTC.

The genes are TRBV7-9 and TRBJ2-3; 7 nucleotides align to TRBD2. The length of the CDR3 is 14 residues. Germline V gene data show CDR1 as SEHNR and CDR2 as FQNEAQ (reference sequence). V lost 6 bases and J lost 6; bases outside the gene matches: 9. CDR3 residues: CASSLAASSDTQYF. In DNA form, the CDR3 reads TGTGCCAGCAGTCTAGCGGCCTCCAGTGATACGCAGTATTTT. The whole variable domain, remainder taken from reference TRBV7-9 and TRBJ2-3, is DTGVSQNPRHKITKRGQNVTFRCDPISEHNRLYWYRQTLGQGPEFLTYFQNEAQLEKSRLLSDRFSAERPKGSFSTLEIQRTEQGDSAMYLCASSLAASSDTQYFGPGTRLTVL.

This clonotype has at least ten counts. The rearrangement uses TRBV20-1 and TRBJ2-6; 8 bases are a match to TRBD1. Germline V gene lookup returns CDR1 DFQATT and CDR2 SNEGSKA (reference sequence). The CDR3 spans 18 residues. The trim removed 0 bases at V and 2 bases at J, leaving 9 bases unmatched. The CDR3 region has the DNA TGCAGTGCTAGAGAGGGACAGGTACTTGGTGCTGGGGCCAACGTCCTGACTTTC. Protein sequence: CSAREGQVLGAGANVLTF.

This clonotype was observed at least ten times. The chain uses TRBV9 and TRBJ2-7; 9 positions agree with TRBD1. The V and J ends lost 4 bases and 5 bases, in that order; junction bases with no gene match: 10. This CDR3 region has 15 residues. The germline CDR1 and CDR2 sequences are SGDLS and YYNGEE. Here the CDR3 reads CASSPRDRETHEQYF. CDR3 nucleotide sequence: TGTGCCAGCAGCCCGAGGGACAGGGAGACCCACGAGCAGTACTTC.

This clonotype was seen at least ten times. The chain is built from TRBV28 and TRBJ2-7; either TRBD1 or TRBD2 may fit D (5 bases each). V was shortened by 7 bases and J by 2 bases, with 18 bases between the two germline ends. CDR1 is MDHEN and CDR2 is SYDVKM in the germline V gene. This CDR3 region has 15 residues. The CDR3 DNA reads as TGTGCCAGCACCCATTGGACACGGGATCCCTACGAGCAGTACTTC. Its protein product is CASTHWTRDPYEQYF.

This clonotype was recorded many times. CDR3 sequence (DNA): TGCAGCGCCCCGGGAAAGACAGGACTATACAATGAGCAGTTCTTC. Protein sequence: CSAPGKTGLYNEQFF. V usage is TRBV29-1 and J usage is TRBJ2-1; TRBD1 or TRBD2 may be the D gene (6 bases each). This CDR3 contains 15 residues. Germline CDR1 SQVTM, CDR2 ANQGSEA. Deletions cut 7 bases from V and 4 bases from J, with 20 bases between.

This clonotype has ten or more counts. This rearrangement joins TRBV6-2 or TRBV6-3 to TRBJ2-2; the D gene is possibly TRBD2 (5 bases). Germline V gene sequence: CDR1 MNHEY, CDR2 SVGEGT. The CDR3 is 14 residues long. The V end lost 2 bases, the J end lost 5 bases, and 9 bases lay between the germline ends. The CDR3 DNA reads TGTGCCAGCAGTTACCACGAGGGAACCGGGGAGCTGTTTTTT. It is translated as CASSYHEGTGELFF.

This clonotype was recorded many times. V usage is TRBV29-1 and J usage is TRBJ2-7; D is perhaps TRBD2 (6 bases). Trimming removed 3 bases at V and 0 bases at J, with 9 bases between. Germline CDR1 and CDR2: SQVTM and ANQGSEA. CDR3 length equals 13 residues. In DNA, the CDR3 is TGCAGCGTTGACCTAGCGAACTCCTACGAGCAGTACTTC. Amino acids: CSVDLANSYEQYF.

This clonotype was counted at least ten times. This chain connects TRBV4-1 to TRBJ1-1; 9 positions agree with TRBD1. The CDR3 contains 16 residues. Losses at the gene ends were 4 bases for V and 5 bases for J; bases not matched to a gene: 11. Looked up from germline, CDR1 is MGHRA and CDR2 is YSYEKL. The CDR3 DNA follows: TGCGCCAGCAGCCTGGGGTCGGACAGGGGATTGACTGAAGCTTTCTTT. Encoded protein: CASSLGSDRGLTEAFF.

At least ten counts were recorded for this clonotype. The chain joins TRBV9 to TRBJ2-5; 8 nucleotides match TRBD1. The CDR3 spans 15 residues. The V gene end was trimmed by 6 bases and the J gene end by 1 base; junction bases not matched to a gene: 8. Germline V gives CDR1 SGDLS, CDR2 YYNGEE. The DNA of the CDR3 is TGTGCCAGCACCCCTGGACAGGGACCCCAAGAGACCCAGTACTTC. This gives the protein CASTPGQGPQETQYF.

V gene TRBV5-6 combines with J gene TRBJ2-1; maybe TRBD1 (6 bases). The CDR3 extends over 15 amino acids. Germline V lookup: CDR1 SGHDT, CDR2 YYEEEE. Between the trimmed V and J ends, which lost 5 bases and 4 bases, there was a span of 16 bases. The CDR3 DNA is TGTGCCAGCAGGCCCACAGGTAGGGGGTACAATGAGCAGTTCTTC. Its protein product is CASRPTGRGYNEQFF.

There are a few counts of this clonotype. The V gene is TRBV12-3 or TRBV12-4, the J gene TRBJ2-2; 8 bases are shared with TRBD2. Trimming cost V 5 bases and J 5 bases; bases outside gene matches: 13. The CDR3 is 17 amino acids. In nucleotides, the CDR3 is TGTGCCAGCAGTCCTAACACGGGGACTAGTTGGACCGGGGAGCTGTTTTTT. This translates into CASSPNTGTSWTGELFF.

The sample holds many counts of this clonotype. The CDR3 sequence is CSVSVPPGELFF. Here the CDR3 DNA reads TGCAGCGTTTCTGTCCCACCCGGGGAGCTGTTTTTT. This sequence joins TRBV29-1 and TRBJ2-2, with D unclear. CDR1 is SQVTM and CDR2 is ANQGSEA in the germline V gene. Trimming left V 5 bases short and J 6 bases short, with 10 bases between. This CDR3 region has 12 residues.

In its sample, this clonotype was seen many times. This chain connects TRBV7-2 to TRBJ1-3; 9 bases map to TRBD1. The V segment lost 5 bases and the J segment 7 bases; nucleotides outside the gene matches: 12. The CDR3 is 16 amino acids. Germline-derived CDR1 and CDR2 are SGHTA and FQGNSA. The CDR3 loop reads CASSLQGQGTSNTIYF. The CDR3 nucleotides read TGTGCCAGCAGCCTCCAGGGACAGGGAACGAGTAACACCATATATTTT.

This clonotype appeared a few times. This chain joins TRBV27 and TRBJ1-1; 8 positions agree with TRBD1. The ends lost 5 bases at V and 6 bases at J; junction bases unmatched: 11. The germline V gene encodes CDR1 MNHEY and CDR2 SMNVEV (reference sequence). This CDR3 has 15 residues. The CDR3 DNA is TGTGCCAGCAGTCCGACCGGGACAGGTCGGCCTGAAGCTTTCTTT. Encoded protein: CASSPTGTGRPEAFF.

The sample holds a few counts of this clonotype. This rearrangement joins TRBV20-1 to TRBJ2-7, with a weak D call TRBD1 (6 bases). Trimming shortened V by 4 bases and J by 3 bases, and 7 bases separated the two germline ends. Germline CDR1 and CDR2: DFQATT and SNEGSKA (reference sequence). This CDR3 is 11 amino acids long. CDR3 DNA: TGCAGTGCTAACAGGGTCTACGAGCAGTACTTC. Protein: CSANRVYEQYF.